This T cell receptor (beta chain) derives from a study of cytomegalovirus exposure and HLA in healthy donors. Study-level background: The 120 validation repertoires, a later analysis reported, used the same platform as the 600 to 700 repertoires from the first cohort.

The germline CDR1 and CDR2 sequences are SQVTM and ANQGSEA. The CDR3 has 15 amino acids. Trimming cost V 5 bases and J 1 base, with 17 bases left between them. With regard to this clone: What it binds is not known.

TCRdb's copy holds only in-frame clones and misses some; the assay was immunoSEQ multiplex PCR. The table includes some 140,000 clones, roughly 86% detected once. Overall study findings and caveats: Most observed TCR sequences were rare, whereas some public TCRs were detected in many donors.

This sequence originates from a human donor in good health. The sample taken for sequencing was PBMCs. The chain combines TRBV29-1 with TRBJ1-1; the D is unclear. DNA for the CDR3: TGCAGCGTTCTCCCCGACTTCGACGGGAACACTGAAGCTTTCTTT. Protein: CSVLPDFDGNTEAFF. The entire variable domain, with the rest obtained from reference TRBV29-1 and TRBJ1-1, is as follows: SAVISQKPSRDICQRGTSLTIQCQVDSQVTMMFWYRQQPGQSLTLIATANQGSEATYESGFVIDKFPISRPNLTFSTLTVSNMSPEDSSIYLCSVLPDFDGNTEAFFGQGTRLTVV.